This T cell receptor (beta chain) was recorded in a study of T cells expressing NK-cell markers. Study-wide results and caveats: The study left the HCMV specificity of expanded NKG2C+ T cell clones unresolved. Among CD8+ T cells from over 5 donors, dominant NKG2C+ clonotypes accounted for roughly 1.0-7.0%.

About this clonotype itself: Its target is unknown.

Germline CDR1 and CDR2: SGHTA and FQGNSA. The CDR3 extends over 15 amino acids. After re-calling the 5' RACE reads, TCRdb lists one entry per CDR3 protein, DNA absent. This table holds hundreds of thousands of distinct CDR3 sequences. This receptor was obtained from a woman between 18 and 70 years old in good health. The rearrangement links TRBV7-2 to TRBJ1-2. The specimen was blood T cells: a sorted CD56 or NKG2C T cell subset, CD4+ or CD8+ T cells, or bulk PBMC T cells (not recorded which). The CDR3 loop reads CASSLALGLSYGYTF.